The 5 T cell receptor beta chains below come from one sample, sequenced in a study of blood T cell repertoires in COVID-19. TCRdb's table, derived via immunoSEQ multiplex PCR, lists solely in-frame clones and lacks some. The data hold around 320,000 clones, with 85% observed a single time. Source material: peripheral blood. These receptors were collected from a human donor in a cohort sampled during active COVID-19.

This clone was recorded once. At the DNA level, this CDR3 is encoded by other sequences in the same sample as well. The chain employs TRBV30 and TRBJ1-1, with D hard to call. The germline V and J ends were trimmed by 5 bases and 4 bases, with 5 bases remaining between them. Germline assignment: CDR1 GTSNPN and CDR2 SVGIG (reference sequence). The length of the CDR3 is 10 residues. CDR3 in DNA: TGTGCCTGGGGGCGCACTGAAGCTTTCTTT. Translated: CAWGRTEAFF.

The rearrangement links TRBV24-1 to TRBJ2-3; TRBD2 agrees at 7 bases. From germline, CDR1 is KGHDR and CDR2 SFDVKD. V gave up 4 bases and J gave up 3 bases; unmatched junction bases: 9. The CDR3 loop spans 16 amino acids. CDR3 loop: CATSDPKRGRTDTQYF. The CDR3 DNA reads as TGTGCCACCAGTGACCCGAAGCGGGGTAGGACAGATACGCAGTATTTT.

There are a few counts of this clone. The chain carries TRBV5-6 and TRBJ1-2; TRBD1 agrees at 8 bases. This CDR3 comprises 13 residues. Germline V gene lookup returns CDR1 SGHDT and CDR2 YYEEEE. V gave up 8 bases and J gave up 2 bases; unmatched junction bases: 5. CDR3 in DNA: TGTGCCAGTCAACGACAGGGGAACTATGGCTACACCTTC. Translation: CASQRQGNYGYTF.

V gene TRBV6-5 combines with J gene TRBJ2-5; D possibly corresponds to TRBD2 (5 bases). Germline V lookup: CDR1 MNHEY, CDR2 SVGAGI. The V end was cut by 10 bases, the J end by 5 bases, with 14 bases between. The CDR3 covers 12 residues. CDR3 protein: CATLGRSETQYF. CDR3 DNA sequence: TGTGCCACCTTAGGGAGAAGCGAGACCCAGTACTTC.

The J gene is TRBJ1-1, the V gene TRBV5-4; possible D gene TRBD1, 5 bases. Trimming removed 5 bases from V and 0 bases from J, with 17 bases in between. Germline V gene sequence: CDR1 SGHNT, CDR2 YYREEE (reference sequence). The CDR3 sequence is 16 residues long. CDR3 region: CASRLAGRNMNTEAFF. CDR3 DNA: TGTGCCAGCAGGCTCGCGGGACGAAACATGAACACTGAAGCTTTCTTT.